This T cell receptor beta chain derives from a study of Graves' ophthalmopathy and Graves' hyperthyroidism. Findings and caveats of the study: Blood also held most thyroid clonotypes expanded above 0.001 frequency. Discriminating ophthalmopathy from stable hyperthyroidism, a 13-signature model attained a sensitivity of about 89% and a specificity of almost 83%.

This CDR3 has 15 amino acids. The ends were cut back, 3 bases at V and 4 bases at J, with 12 bases in the middle. Germline V gives CDR1 SGHAT, CDR2 FQNNGV. In regard to this clonotype: Its antigen is not identified.

Newly diagnosed, the hyperthyroidism patients had under 2 months' duration and were aged 18 to 65. Orbital computed tomography, together with clinical symptoms, serum thyroxine, TRAb and thyroid ultrasound, was used for diagnosis. For repertoire sequencing, the TCR beta CDR3 regions were amplified from RNA transcripts. The authors performed first-round RT-PCR with HTBI primers and then a second-round multiplex PCR. MiXCR, run by TCRdb on the multiplex PCR reads, gives a single entry per CDR3 protein. The sample contains 600,000 to 650,000 distinct CDR3 sequences, about 20% of which appear only once.

The chain has TRBV11-2 and TRBJ2-2, with no clear D. The sequence came from a woman aged 18-29 years with stable Graves' hyperthyroidism. Some clones in this sample may be carry-over from other donors' samples. Material: peripheral blood. The CDR3: CASSFTESGTGELFF. CDR3 bases: TGTGCCAGCAGCTTTACCGAGTCGGGCACCGGGGAGCTGTTTTTT.